The 31 T cell receptor beta chains reported below all come from one sample, sequenced in a study of metastatic and nonmetastatic thyroid tumors. TCRdb called clones again from the PCR reads with MiXCR. The sample includes approximately 22,000 clones, 15% to 20% seen only once; the top ten take about 10%. No patient received treatment before thyroid surgery. Sequenced material: tumor tissue. The source of these receptors is a female donor with papillary thyroid cancer or a benign thyroid nodule (not recorded which). Some clones in this sample may be carry-over from other donors' samples.

This clone has at least ten counts. The gene calls are TRBV7-3 and TRBJ1-1; unclear D gene. The CDR3 length is 15 residues. CDR1 and CDR2 (germline): SGHTA, FQGTGA. V lost 1 base and J lost 3, with 12 bases in between. The CDR3 loop is CASSLIGGRDTEAFF. CDR3 DNA sequence: TGTGCCAGCAGCTTAATCGGCGGTCGGGACACTGAAGCTTTCTTT.

This clone was counted at least ten times. V gene TRBV7-3 combines with J gene TRBJ1-3; 10 nucleotides align to TRBD1. V shed 5 bases, J shed 0 bases, and the junction held 7 bases outside the gene matches. The CDR3 spans 17 residues. CDR1 is SGHTA, CDR2 FQGTGA, per germline. The CDR3 loop reads CASSPRTGGISGNTIYF. CDR3 DNA sequence: TGTGCCAGCAGCCCTAGGACAGGGGGAATCTCTGGAAACACCATATATTTT.

This clone was seen at least ten times. The rearrangement uses TRBV4-1 and TRBJ1-2, with a possible D match to TRBD1 (6 bases). V gave up 4 bases and J gave up 4 bases, with 16 bases separating them. Germline V gene lookup returns CDR1 MGHRA and CDR2 YSYEKL. This CDR3 comprises 15 residues. The CDR3 region has the DNA TGCGCCAGCAGCCTGATGAGTCAGGGGATCTATGGCTACACCTTC. The encoded protein is CASSLMSQGIYGYTF.

This clone counts as medium-sized. This chain joins TRBV15 and TRBJ1-2; D call uncertain. Germline CDR1 LNHNV, CDR2 YYDKDF (reference sequence). Trimming took 0 bases from V and 4 from J, leaving 12 bases between them. The CDR3 loop spans 15 amino acids. The DNA for the CDR3 is TGTGCCACCAGCAGAGATAGCTACAGAGGCTATGGCTACACCTTC. Its translation: CATSRDSYRGYGYTF. Looking up the rest from reference TRBV15 and TRBJ1-2 gives the full variable domain: DAMVIQNPRYQVTQFGKPVTLSCSQTLNHNVMYWYQQKSSQAPKLLFHYYDKDFNNEADTPDNFQSRRPNTSFCFLDIRSPGLGDTAMYLCATSRDSYRGYGYTFGSGTRLTVV.

This clone was counted ten times or more. The chain links TRBV20-1 to TRBJ1-2, with D possibly being TRBD1 (5 bases). Trimming took off 4 bases at V and 8 bases at J, with 23 bases between the two ends. This CDR3 comprises 15 residues. The germline CDR1 and CDR2 sequences are DFQATT and SNEGSKA (reference sequence). CDR3 nucleotides: TGCAGTGCTATGGGGGACCAGGCAATTTCACGGGGCTACACCTTC. This gives the protein CSAMGDQAISRGYTF.

In its sample, this clone was seen many times. This chain connects TRBV19 to TRBJ1-2; D unclear. Per germline, CDR1 LNHDA and CDR2 SQIVND (reference sequence). Trimming left V 3 bases short and J 4 bases short, with 15 bases between. The CDR3 spans 15 residues. The CDR3 nucleotides are TGTGCCAGTAGTATCCGTGACAAACCCTTCTATGGCTACACCTTC. This sequence encodes CASSIRDKPFYGYTF.

This clone has at least ten counts. Distinct nucleotide sequences in the sample also encode this CDR3. The CDR3 region is CASSMDRGLNTEAFF. The CDR3, as DNA: TGTGCCAGCAGTATGGACAGGGGGTTGAACACTGAAGCTTTCTTT. The rearrangement links TRBV5-4 to TRBJ1-1; 10 nucleotides align to TRBD1. V shed 5 bases, J shed 0 bases, and the junction held 4 bases outside the gene matches. Germline V CDR1 and CDR2: SGHNT, YYREEE (reference sequence). CDR3 length equals 15 residues.

This clone was observed at least ten times. The chain uses TRBV27 and TRBJ1-1, with 8 positions matching TRBD1. Germline V CDR1 and CDR2: MNHEY, SMNVEV (reference sequence). The CDR3 consists of 15 residues. Trimming cost V 6 bases and J 4 bases; bases outside gene matches: 10. The chain's CDR3 is CASRPGGRGGTEAFF. The DNA for the CDR3 is TGTGCCAGCAGACCAGGGGGCCGGGGTGGCACTGAAGCTTTCTTT.

In this sample, this clone turned up a few times. Written as DNA, the CDR3 is TGCGCCAGCAGCCAAGATCCCCCTCCTGGGGCGGATACGCAGTATTTT. Its translation: CASSQDPPPGADTQYF. The chain is built from TRBV4-1 and TRBJ2-3; D may be TRBD1 (5 bases). This CDR3 is built from 16 residues. Germline assignment: CDR1 MGHRA and CDR2 YSYEKL. Trimming shortened V by 0 bases and J by 6 bases, and 16 bases separated the two germline ends.

This clone was seen many times. J is TRBJ2-1 and V is TRBV19; D not resolved. The ends were cut back, 5 bases at V and 0 bases at J, with 11 bases in the middle. The germline gives CDR1 LNHDA, CDR2 SQIVND (reference sequence). The CDR3 runs 15 residues. CDR3 sequence: CASSPDFASYNEQFF. The CDR3 coding sequence is TGTGCCAGTAGTCCTGACTTCGCCTCCTACAATGAGCAGTTCTTC.

There are a few counts of this clone. Possible read error: a much larger clone is one base away. This sequence joins TRBV9 and TRBJ2-7, with D perhaps matching TRBD2 (5 bases). V lost 1 base, J lost 6 bases, and 14 bases lay in between. CDR1 and CDR2 from the germline V gene are SGDLS and YYNGEE. The CDR3 runs to 14 residues. The CDR3: CASSVSYRGGEQYF. The CDR3 DNA is TGTGCCAGCAGCGTATCTTACCGAGGAGGCGAGCAGTACTTC.

The sample holds many counts of this clone. V usage is TRBV2 and J usage is TRBJ1-5; D unclear. The V gene's germline CDR1 is SNHLY and CDR2 FYNNEI. Trimming shortened V by 6 bases and J by 4 bases, and 10 bases separated the two germline ends. The CDR3 consists of 13 residues. In DNA, the CDR3 is TGTGCCAGCAGCCCCTTCCAAAATCAGCCCCAGCATTTT. This codes for CASSPFQNQPQHF.

Ten or more counts support this clone. This same CDR3 is encoded by further DNA sequences in the sample. The chain employs TRBV12-3 or TRBV12-4 and TRBJ1-3; D remains ambiguous. This CDR3 spans 13 amino acids. This CDR3 reads CVTQRAGGYTIYF. For the CDR3, the DNA is TGTGTTACCCAGCGGGCCGGAGGGTACACCATATATTTT.

This clone was recorded at least ten times. This chain's CDR3 is CSAPGPLVDPDTQYF. The CDR3 DNA is TGCAGTGCCCCCGGACCACTGGTTGATCCAGATACGCAGTATTTT. The gene calls are TRBV20-1 and TRBJ2-3; D is uncertain. Germline V gives CDR1 DFQATT, CDR2 SNEGSKA (reference sequence). V lost 6 bases, J lost 4 bases, and 20 bases lay in between. The CDR3 is 15 residues long.

This clone was detected many times. The rearrangement joins TRBV5-1 to TRBJ2-5, with D maybe TRBD2 (6 bases). Germline V gene data show CDR1 as SGHRS and CDR2 as YFSETQ. The CDR3 is made up of 14 amino acids. V was trimmed by 1 base and J by 5 bases, leaving 12 bases between them. This CDR3 is CASSLYSGWETQYF. Here the CDR3 DNA reads TGCGCCAGCAGCTTGTATAGCGGATGGGAGACCCAGTACTTC. The full variable domain, completed using reference TRBV5-1 and TRBJ2-5, is KAGVTQTPRYLIKTRGQQVTLSCSPISGHRSVSWYQQTPGQGLQFLFEYFSETQRNKGNFPGRFSGRQFSNSRSEMNVSTLELGDSALYLCASSLYSGWETQYFGPGTRLLVL.

This clone was found many times. The chain has TRBV11-3 and TRBJ2-5, with D tentatively TRBD1 (6 bases). CDR3 size: 14 residues. Trimming pared 6 bases from V and 2 bases from J, leaving 13 bases between. The germline V gene has CDR1 SGHNT and CDR2 YENEEA. This CDR3 is CASSRLGGQETQYF. The CDR3, as DNA: TGTGCCAGCAGTAGATTAGGGGGTCAAGAGACCCAGTACTTC.

The CDR3 protein is CACGDTGELFF. The CDR3 nucleotides are TGTGCCTGCGGGGATACCGGGGAGCTGTTTTTT. J is TRBJ2-2 and V is TRBV30; D is possibly TRBD2 (5 bases). This CDR3 contains 11 residues. The germline V gene encodes CDR1 GTSNPN and CDR2 SVGIG (reference sequence). The ends were cut back, 6 bases at V and 5 bases at J, with 7 bases in the middle.

This clone was observed at least ten times. This sequence joins TRBV20-1 and TRBJ2-4; D is ambiguous. Germline V gene data show CDR1 as DFQATT and CDR2 as SNEGSKA (reference sequence). The CDR3 is 16 amino acids. The germline V and J ends were trimmed by 1 base and 0 bases, with 13 bases remaining between them. The CDR3 spells CSARGEKGLAKNIQYF. In DNA form, the CDR3 reads TGCAGTGCTAGAGGAGAAAAGGGTTTAGCCAAAAACATTCAGTACTTC.

A word on this clone: Being one base from a much bigger clone, this may be a read error. The chain links TRBV11-1 to TRBJ2-3; D call uncertain. CDR1 is SGHAT and CDR2 is FQDESV in the germline V gene (reference sequence). The CDR3 runs to 17 residues. CDR3 coding DNA: TGTGCCAGCACTCCCGCCTTTGGTGCGGAAAGCACAGATACGCACTATTTT. Translating gives CASTPAFGAESTDTHYF. The whole variable domain, remainder taken from reference TRBV11-1 and TRBJ2-3, is EAEVAQSPRYKITEKSQAVAFWCDPISGHATLYWYRQILGQGPELLVQFQDESVVDDSQLPKDRFSAERLKGVDSTLKIQPAELGDSAMYLCASTPAFGAESTDTHYFGPGTRLTVL.

This clone showed up just once. The rearrangement uses TRBV20-1 and TRBJ2-2; TRBD2 matches at 7 bases. The CDR3 spans 15 residues. Germline assignment: CDR1 DFQATT and CDR2 SNEGSKA (reference sequence). J lost 4 bases, V lost 8 bases, and 13 bases had no gene match. The CDR3 sequence is CSSPRGWEGTGELFF. The CDR3 DNA follows: TGCAGTTCCCCGAGGGGATGGGAGGGCACCGGGGAGCTGTTTTTT.

This clone appeared a few times. The chain combines TRBV6-1 with TRBJ2-5; D is uncertain. This CDR3 comprises 12 residues. The germline gives CDR1 MNHNS, CDR2 SASEGT. V gave up 8 bases and J gave up 5 bases, with 12 bases separating them. In DNA, the CDR3 is TGTGCCAGCTGTAGGGCGACGGAGACCCAGTACTTC. As protein: CASCRATETQYF.

This clone occurred a few times. J is TRBJ1-1 and V is TRBV6-1; a possible D gene is TRBD1 (5 bases). V gave up 4 bases and J gave up 12 bases, with 21 bases separating them. Germline CDR1 MNHNS, CDR2 SASEGT. This CDR3 region has 14 residues. CDR3 coding DNA: TGTGCCAGCAGTGTACGGGGGTCGGGCACTGGAACTTTCTTT. It translates to CASSVRGSGTGTFF.

In the case of this clone: A read error may produce the germline difference seen at one junction end. The chain combines TRBV30 with TRBJ2-2; D not certain. The CDR3 sequence is 15 residues long. Germline values: CDR1 GTSNPN, CDR2 SVGIG (reference sequence). CDR3 loop: CALSGRASNTVELFF. The CDR3 coding sequence is TGTGCCTTGAGTGGACGGGCCTCGAACACCGTGGAGCTGTTTTTT.

Comments on this clone: A much more abundant neighbour one base away suggests this may be a read error. This chain uses TRBV28 with TRBJ1-3; a weak D match, TRBD1 (5 bases). Trimming removed 3 bases at V and 4 bases at J, with 19 bases between. The CDR3 has 17 amino acids. Germline CDR1 and CDR2: MDHEN and SYDVKM. The CDR3: CASSFDSQVHSGNTIYF. The CDR3 bases are TGTGCCAGCAGTTTTGACAGTCAGGTGCACTCCGGAAACACCATATATTTT.

This clone was seen repeatedly, ten times or more. The rearrangement joins TRBV19 to TRBJ2-6; 8 positions agree with TRBD1. Germline V gene data show CDR1 as LNHDA and CDR2 as SQIVND (reference sequence). J gave up 0 bases and V 7 bases, and 14 bases lay outside the gene matches. The CDR3 has 19 residues. CDR3 DNA sequence: TGTGCCAGTAAAGGGGGCCCCGGGACAGGTTTCTCTGGGGCCAACGTCCTGACTTTC. Translating gives CASKGGPGTGFSGANVLTF.

This clone was counted ten times or more. The CDR3 reads CASSFGQYEQYF. In nucleotides, the CDR3 is TGTGCCAGCAGCTTCGGACAGTACGAGCAGTACTTC. The rearrangement joins TRBV5-5 to TRBJ2-7, with D tentatively TRBD1 (6 bases). CDR3 size: 12 residues. V lost 2 bases to trimming and J lost 4 bases, with 7 bases between them. CDR1 and CDR2 (germline): SGHKS, YYEKEE (reference sequence).

The sample holds many counts of this clone. CDR3 nucleotide sequence: TGTGCCAGCAGTAGATGCCGGACAGGGACTTACAATGAGCAGTTCTTC. Translation: CASSRCRTGTYNEQFF. V gene TRBV27 combines with J gene TRBJ2-1; 8 bases are a match to TRBD1. V dropped 5 bases and J dropped 4; count of bases not matched to a gene: 10. The CDR3 sequence is 16 residues long. CDR1 MNHEY and CDR2 SMNVEV come from the germline V gene (reference sequence).

This clone has a handful of counts. The rearrangement joins TRBV12-3 or TRBV12-4 to TRBJ2-1; D unresolved. CDR3 length: 14 amino acids. The V end was cut by 3 bases, the J end by 4 bases, with 10 bases between. The CDR3, as DNA: TGTGCCAGCAGTTTTCTATTAGAATACAATGAGCAGTTCTTC. Amino acids: CASSFLLEYNEQFF.

With regard to this clone: A much larger clone differs by one base, so this may be a read error. The CDR3 does not end in the conserved phenylalanine or tryptophan, so this is likely a read error. No DNA is shown, since the ends of the CDR3 on it are uncertain; the CDR3 is the one TCRdb lists. The chain employs TRBV2 and TRBJ2-7. The V gene's germline CDR1 is SNHLY and CDR2 FYNNEI. The CDR3 is 15 amino acids in total, end residues counted. CDR3 region: CASSEAELYSYEQHL.

This clone was found many times. This chain connects TRBV28 to TRBJ1-1, with TRBD1 identical over 7 bases. CDR3 length: 18 amino acids. Germline trimming cut 3 bases from V and 3 bases from J; bases unmatched to any gene: 16. In germline, CDR1 is MDHEN, CDR2 SYDVKM. The CDR3 here is CASSFPHVGRTGHTEAFF. CDR3 sequence (DNA): TGTGCCAGCAGTTTTCCCCACGTTGGCAGGACAGGTCACACTGAAGCTTTCTTT. Full variable domain (missing parts from reference TRBV28 and TRBJ1-1): DVKVTQSSRYLVKRTGEKVFLECVQDMDHENMFWYRQDPGLGLRLIYFSYDVKMKEKGDIPEGYSVSREKKERFSLILESASTNQTSMYLCASSFPHVGRTGHTEAFFGQGTRLTVV.

This clone was counted at least ten times. The genes are TRBV5-6 and TRBJ1-5; D remains unclear. The germline gives CDR1 SGHDT, CDR2 YYEEEE. Trimming took 1 base from V and 1 from J, leaving 0 bases between them. This CDR3 has 12 residues. The CDR3 here is CASSLSNQPQHF. The CDR3 DNA is TGTGCCAGCAGCTTGAGCAATCAGCCCCAGCATTTT.